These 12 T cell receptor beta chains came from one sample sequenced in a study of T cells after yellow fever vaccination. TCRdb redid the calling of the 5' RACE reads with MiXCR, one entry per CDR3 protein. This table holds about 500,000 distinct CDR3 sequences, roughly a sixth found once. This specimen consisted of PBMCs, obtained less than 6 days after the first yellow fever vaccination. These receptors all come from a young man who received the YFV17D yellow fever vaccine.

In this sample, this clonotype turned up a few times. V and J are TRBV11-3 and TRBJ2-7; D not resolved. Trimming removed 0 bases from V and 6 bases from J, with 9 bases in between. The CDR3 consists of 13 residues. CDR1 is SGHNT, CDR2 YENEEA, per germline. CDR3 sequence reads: CASSLDLGFEQYF. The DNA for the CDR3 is TGTGCCAGCAGCTTAGATCTAGGGTTCGAGCAGTACTTC. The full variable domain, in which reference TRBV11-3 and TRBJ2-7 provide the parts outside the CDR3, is EAGVVQSPRYKIIEKKQPVAFWCNPISGHNTLYWYLQNLGQGPELLIRYENEEAVDDSQLPKDRFSAERLKGVDSTLKIQPAELGDSAVYLCASSLDLGFEQYFGPGTRLTVT.

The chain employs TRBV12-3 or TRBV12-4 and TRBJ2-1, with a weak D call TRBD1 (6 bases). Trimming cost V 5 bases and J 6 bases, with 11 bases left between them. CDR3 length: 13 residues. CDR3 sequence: CASSLRQVNEQFF. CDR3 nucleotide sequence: TGTGCCAGCAGTCTTCGACAGGTCAATGAGCAGTTCTTC.

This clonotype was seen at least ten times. The CDR3 is CASSLAVYEQYF. Here the CDR3 DNA reads TGTGCCAGCAGTTTAGCCGTTTACGAGCAGTACTTC. This chain joins TRBV12-3 or TRBV12-4 and TRBJ2-7, with D unclear. CDR3 size: 12 residues. V dropped 0 bases and J dropped 4 bases, with 4 bases sitting between them.

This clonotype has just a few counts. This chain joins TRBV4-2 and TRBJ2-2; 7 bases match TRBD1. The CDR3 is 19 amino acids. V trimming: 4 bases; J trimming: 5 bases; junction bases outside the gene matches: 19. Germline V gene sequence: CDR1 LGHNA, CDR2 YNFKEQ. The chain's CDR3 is CASSPGQKGSMFATGELFF. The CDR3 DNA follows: TGTGCCAGCAGCCCGGGACAGAAGGGATCGATGTTCGCGACCGGGGAGCTGTTTTTT.

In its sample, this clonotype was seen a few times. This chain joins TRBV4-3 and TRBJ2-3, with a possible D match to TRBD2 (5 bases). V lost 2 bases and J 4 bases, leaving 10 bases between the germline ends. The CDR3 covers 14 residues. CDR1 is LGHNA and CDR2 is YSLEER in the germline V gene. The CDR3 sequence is CASSQRTRADTQYF. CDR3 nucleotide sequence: TGCGCCAGCAGCCAACGGACTCGCGCAGATACGCAGTATTTT.

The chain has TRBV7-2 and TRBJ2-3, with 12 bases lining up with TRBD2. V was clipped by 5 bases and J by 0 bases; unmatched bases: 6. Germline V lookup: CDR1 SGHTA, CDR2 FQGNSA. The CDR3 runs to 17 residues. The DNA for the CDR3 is TGTGCCAGCAGCCCTGGACTAGCGGGGCTTAGCACAGATACGCAGTATTTT. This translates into CASSPGLAGLSTDTQYF.

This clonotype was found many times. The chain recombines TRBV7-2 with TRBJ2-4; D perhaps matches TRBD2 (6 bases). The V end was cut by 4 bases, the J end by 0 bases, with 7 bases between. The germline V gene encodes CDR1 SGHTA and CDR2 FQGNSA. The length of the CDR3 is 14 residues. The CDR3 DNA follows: TGTGCCAGCAGCTCCGGGGGAGCCAAAAACATTCAGTACTTC. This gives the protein CASSSGGAKNIQYF.

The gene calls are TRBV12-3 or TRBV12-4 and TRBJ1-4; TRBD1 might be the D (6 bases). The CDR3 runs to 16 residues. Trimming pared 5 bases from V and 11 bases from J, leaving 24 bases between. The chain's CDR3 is CASSPWGGLKDAKLFF. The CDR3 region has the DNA TGTGCCAGCAGTCCCTGGGGGGGGCTAAAGGACGCCAAACTGTTTTTT.

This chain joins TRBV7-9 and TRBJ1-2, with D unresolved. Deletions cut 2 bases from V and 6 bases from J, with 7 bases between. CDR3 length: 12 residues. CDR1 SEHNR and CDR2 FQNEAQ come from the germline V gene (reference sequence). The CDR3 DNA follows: TGTGCCAGCAGCTTAACCCAGCATGGCTACACCTTC. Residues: CASSLTQHGYTF.

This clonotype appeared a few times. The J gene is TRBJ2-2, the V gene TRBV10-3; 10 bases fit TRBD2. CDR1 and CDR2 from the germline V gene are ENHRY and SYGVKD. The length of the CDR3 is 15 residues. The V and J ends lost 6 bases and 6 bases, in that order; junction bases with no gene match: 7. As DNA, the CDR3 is TGTGCCATCAGGGACCCTAGCGGGGGAGCCGGGGAGCTGTTTTTT. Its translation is CAIRDPSGGAGELFF.

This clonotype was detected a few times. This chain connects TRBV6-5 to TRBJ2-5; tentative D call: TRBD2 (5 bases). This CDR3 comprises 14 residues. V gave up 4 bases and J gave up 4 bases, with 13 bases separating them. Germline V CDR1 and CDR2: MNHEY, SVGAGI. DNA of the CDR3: TGTGCCAGCAGTTTTTCGGGATCCCCAGAGACCCAGTACTTC. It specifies CASSFSGSPETQYF.

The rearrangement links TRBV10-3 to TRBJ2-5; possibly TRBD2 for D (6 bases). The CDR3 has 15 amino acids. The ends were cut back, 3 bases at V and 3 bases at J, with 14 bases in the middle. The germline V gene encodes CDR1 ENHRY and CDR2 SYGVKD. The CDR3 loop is CAISERGQREETQYF. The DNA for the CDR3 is TGTGCCATCAGTGAAAGGGGCCAGCGGGAAGAGACCCAGTACTTC.